This T cell receptor beta chain was captured by sequencing in a study of shared clonotypes between healthy human individuals (dated by TCRdb to about 2020). About the investigation overall: The cohort comprised two women and a few men aged 18 to 49 years. Each donor's leukapheresis produced roughly between roughly 0.94 and 9.5 billion PBMCs. To increase sequencing depth and limit assay-specific biases, different laboratories used diverse techniques to prepare libraries and sequence TCR repertoires. Per donor, three plates each were used for CD4 naive and CD4 memory, two for CD8 naive, and one for CD8 memory. Blood TCR repertoires of four to six healthy adults were deeply sequenced to estimate repertoire size and the extent of clonotype sharing between individuals.

As to this clone: No antigen is known for it. No qualities accompany the bases; no much larger clone lies one base away.

What the study reported, not specific to this receptor: Because the study included only a small number of donors, the genetic and exposure-history diversity represented was limited. Only blood was sampled, and tissue TCR repertoires likely differ from those in blood. Pairwise subsampling led to the expectation that sequencing depth would affect the degree of clonotype sharing among donors. Compared with non-shared clonotypes, the clonotypes found in all four sorted-subset donors had higher generation probabilities. Sharing across a few donors was observed for around 5% of naive CD4, 3% to 3.5% of naive CD8, 2.3% of memory CD4, and about 0.4% of memory CD8 clonotypes. Even with the large sequencing depth, rarefaction of the sorted-subset datasets indicated that sequencing was incomplete. Larger estimated clonotype richness was generally found for naive subsets than for memory subsets.

Using the deep immunoSEQ assay, multiplex PCR amplified TCR CDR3 regions from genomic DNA. Extracted genomic DNA from each cell subset was spread evenly across all wells of several immunoSEQ 96-well plates, with each plate serving as a replicate. For sorted subsets, each replicate PCR was loaded with 200 ng genomic DNA, equivalent to approximately 27,000 T cell genomes. The purified libraries were quantified using a Qubit 3.0 fluorometer, sized with a Bioanalyzer 2100, and then quantified again using the KAPA Library Quantification kit. Each immunoSEQ 96-well plate was sequenced on its own single-read 150-cycle Illumina NextSeq 550 flow cell. The original methods were these. The immunoSEQ output contained only junctional sequences without quality scores, so filtering could not match that applied to full-length reads. To assign V/J genes and CDR3, sequences were annotated against IMGT germline references using PyIR, a Python wrapper for IgBLAST v1.9. Reads with weak V/J assignments (E-value above 1e-6), missing CDR3, stop codons, out-of-frame junctions, or ambiguous translated residues were removed. V3J clonotypes were defined by identical inferred V gene, J gene, and CDR3 amino acid sequence. To compute the percentage overlap between repertoires, the number of shared unique clonotypes was divided by the size of the smaller repertoire. Three approaches were used to assess repertoire richness: RTK rarefaction, the Chao1 estimator, and Recon v2.1 estimates of unobserved clonotypes. For all TCRbeta clonotypes obtained by the gDNA method from a few donors, generation probabilities were computed with OLGA. TCRdb limited this immuneACCESS table to in-frame rearrangements with V and J called. A share of clones is missing; checked studies link under half to unresolved V genes, and the rest is unexplained. V, J and clone size derive from that table, while D and trimming were established from the DNA sequence. This sample has 2 million to 3 million clones in its table, and more than 80% of those were observed once. The ten largest clones add up to roughly 0.13% of the sample.

The donors were healthy, HIV-negative adults who had no recently reported acute infections or vaccinations. Every donor was a Caucasian adult living in Nashville, Tennessee, USA. Magnetic negative selection was used to enrich CD4+ T cells, after which naive cells were positively selected on CD45RA and the negative fraction became the memory subset. After blood collection by leukapheresis, PBMCs were isolated using Ficoll-Histopaque density gradient centrifugation and then cryopreserved in the vapor phase of liquid nitrogen. Analytical flow cytometry was used to check the purity and quantity of every magnetically sorted T cell population. Genomic DNA was isolated from each sorted fraction and quantified by UV absorbance on a Nanodrop 2000c. The germline V gene (reference sequence) specifies GTSNPN as CDR1 and SVGIG as CDR2. From its cysteine to its phenylalanine, the CDR3 spans 15 amino acids. Solely the CDR3 DNA is kept, with 45 bases framed from the first base. Trimming accounts for 0 bases at V and 6 bases at J, while the number of junction bases matched to no gene is 6.

The chain couples TRBV30 to TRBJ2-4, with 9 bases matching TRBD2. The sequenced sample consisted of naive CD4+ T cells sorted from blood. The cell subset or site label, read with the paper, signifies: CD45RA+ positively selected. The receptor's source is a man aged 18 to 30 in good health. The CDR3 region has the sequence CAWSVYGGGVNIQYF. The sequenced DNA is TGTGCCTGGAGTGTATACGGCGGGGGGGTAAACATTCAGTACTTC.